Each of the 13 T cell receptor beta chains below was sequenced from the same sample in a study of cytomegalovirus exposure and HLA in healthy donors. With 60 Vbeta and 13 Jbeta primers, the PCR was carried out. The assay was immunoSEQ multiplex PCR, and TCRdb's table has in-frame clones only and misses some. The table lists under 200,000 clones, 80% of them singletons. Material for sequencing was PBMCs. The receptors come from a human donor in good health.

This chain uses TRBV9 with TRBJ2-5; TRBD2 aligns across 10 bases. The V segment lost 3 bases and the J segment 1 base; nucleotides outside the gene matches: 0. The CDR3 runs 14 residues. Germline V gene lookup returns CDR1 SGDLS and CDR2 YYNGEE. Here the CDR3 DNA reads TGTGCCAGCAGCGCTAGCGGGGGCCAAGAGACCCAGTACTTC. Protein sequence: CASSASGGQETQYF.

The V call is TRBV5-1, the J call TRBJ2-7, with D unclear. Germline V gives CDR1 SGHRS, CDR2 YFSETQ. The CDR3 extends over 14 amino acids. The V end lost 8 bases, the J end lost 5 bases, and 20 bases lay between the germline ends. The CDR3 DNA follows: TGCGCCAGTAACTCCGGTGTCGGTGCAAACGAGCAGTACTTC. It yields the protein CASNSGVGANEQYF.

The chain combines TRBV27 with TRBJ1-2; D gene uncertain. Germline CDR1 reads MNHEY; CDR2 reads SMNVEV (reference sequence). The length of the CDR3 is 15 residues. Trimming took 3 bases from V and 6 from J, leaving 17 bases between them. The CDR3: CASSFWPGGENGYTF. The CDR3 DNA follows: TGTGCCAGCAGTTTCTGGCCAGGTGGGGAGAATGGCTACACCTTC.

The chain recombines TRBV6-1 with TRBJ1-1, with D hard to call. Trimming shortened V by 4 bases and J by 0 bases, and 9 bases separated the two germline ends. CDR3 length: 14 residues. Germline V gives CDR1 MNHNS, CDR2 SASEGT. The chain's CDR3 is CASSARPVNTEAFF. The CDR3 region has the DNA TGTGCCAGCAGTGCCCGTCCAGTGAACACTGAAGCTTTCTTT.

The rearrangement uses TRBV29-1 and TRBJ2-7, with TRBD1 matching over 9 bases. The CDR3 spans 13 residues. CDR1 is SQVTM and CDR2 is ANQGSEA in the germline V gene. Germline trimming cut 7 bases from V and 6 bases from J; bases unmatched to any gene: 10. The CDR3 sequence is CSATNRGRREQYF. CDR3 DNA sequence: TGCAGCGCTACAAACAGGGGGCGGCGCGAGCAGTACTTC.

The genes are TRBV7-8 and TRBJ2-7, with a weak D call TRBD2 (5 bases). Trimming pared 2 bases from V and 1 base from J, leaving 9 bases between. CDR1 SGHVS and CDR2 FQNEAQ come from the germline V gene. CDR3 size: 14 residues. For the CDR3, the DNA is TGTGCCAGCAGCTTATTACTAGGTTCCTACGAGCAGTACTTC. Translated: CASSLLLGSYEQYF. Full variable domain (remainder filled in from reference TRBV7-8 and TRBJ2-7): GAGVSQSPRYKVAKRGQDVALRCDPISGHVSLFWYQQALGQGPEFLTYFQNEAQLDKSGLPSDRFFAERPEGSVSTLKIQRTQQEDSAVYLCASSLLLGSYEQYFGPGTRLTVT.

The J gene is TRBJ2-1, the V gene TRBV7-2, with TRBD1 identical over 7 bases. V was pared by 5 bases and J by 2 bases, with 6 bases of the junction left unmatched. Germline assignment: CDR1 SGHTA and CDR2 FQGNSA. The CDR3 has 15 residues. The CDR3 sequence is CASSLDRVPYNEQFF. CDR3 nucleotide sequence: TGTGCCAGCAGCCTAGACAGGGTGCCCTACAATGAGCAGTTCTTC.

The chain couples TRBV4-1 to TRBJ1-1; D unresolved. Trimming cost V 1 base and J 4 bases, with 13 bases left between them. The CDR3 is made up of 15 amino acids. Germline-derived CDR1 and CDR2 are MGHRA and YSYEKL. CDR3 sequence reads: CASSQASARVTEAFF. CDR3 sequence (DNA): TGCGCCAGCAGCCAAGCGTCGGCGCGGGTCACTGAAGCTTTCTTT.

The chain links TRBV4-3 to TRBJ2-1, with TRBD1 matching over 7 bases. The CDR3 consists of 16 residues. Germline V lookup: CDR1 LGHNA, CDR2 YSLEER. The ends lost 0 bases at V and 10 bases at J; junction bases unmatched: 12. In DNA form, the CDR3 reads TGCGCCAGCAGCCAAGAAGTGGGACAGAAGTCGACGGAGCAGTTCTTC. This translates into CASSQEVGQKSTEQFF.

This clone was picked up a small number of times. This chain joins TRBV7-2 and TRBJ1-2; D gene unclear. V lost 1 base, J lost 1 base, and 7 bases lay in between. Looked up from germline, CDR1 is SGHTA and CDR2 is FQGNSA. The CDR3 is made up of 14 amino acids. Written as DNA, the CDR3 is TGTGCCAGCAGCTTAGGGCTGATTAACTATGGCTACACCTTC. As protein: CASSLGLINYGYTF.

The CDR3 loop reads CASSLDRVASPLHF. CDR3 coding DNA: TGTGCCAGCAGCCTCGACAGGGTGGCTTCACCCCTCCACTTT. This chain links TRBV27 with TRBJ1-6, with 7 bases aligning to TRBD1. Germline loops: CDR1 MNHEY, CDR2 SMNVEV (reference sequence). Trimming took 6 bases from V and 9 from J; bases not matched to a gene: 8. The CDR3 totals 14 residues.

The chain is built from TRBV7-8 and TRBJ2-2; 8 bases agree with TRBD1. In germline, CDR1 is SGHVS, CDR2 FQNEAQ. V lost 5 bases, J lost 5 bases, and 10 bases stayed unmatched. The CDR3 is made up of 16 amino acids. Here the CDR3 reads CASSHGGTGLTGELFF. For the CDR3, the DNA is TGTGCCAGCAGCCATGGCGGGACAGGATTAACCGGGGAGCTGTTTTTT.

The chain is built from TRBV18 and TRBJ2-7, with 9 bases lining up with TRBD1. From germline, CDR1 is KGHSH and CDR2 LQKENI. J lost 6 bases, V lost 3 bases, and 9 bases had no gene match. This CDR3 has 15 amino acids. This chain's CDR3 is CASSPSGTGSGEQYF. The CDR3 DNA is TGTGCCAGCTCACCCTCCGGGACAGGGAGCGGCGAGCAGTACTTC.